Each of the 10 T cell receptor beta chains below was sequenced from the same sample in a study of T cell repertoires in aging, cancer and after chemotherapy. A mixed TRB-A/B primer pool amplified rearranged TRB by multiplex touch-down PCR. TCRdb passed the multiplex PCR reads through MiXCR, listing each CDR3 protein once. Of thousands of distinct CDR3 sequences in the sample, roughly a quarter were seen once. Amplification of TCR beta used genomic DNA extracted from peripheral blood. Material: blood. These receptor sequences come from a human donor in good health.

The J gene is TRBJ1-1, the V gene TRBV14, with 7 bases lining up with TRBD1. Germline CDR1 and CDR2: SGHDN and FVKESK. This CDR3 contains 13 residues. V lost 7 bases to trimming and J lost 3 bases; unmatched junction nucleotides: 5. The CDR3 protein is CASKDRVYTEAFF. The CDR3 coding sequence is TGTGCCAGCAAAGACAGGGTGTACACTGAAGCTTTCTTT.

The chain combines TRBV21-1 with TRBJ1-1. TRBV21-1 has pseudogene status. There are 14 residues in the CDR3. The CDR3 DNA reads TGTGCCAGCAGCAAAGCGCGGCTGCACACTGAAGCTTTCTTT. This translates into CASSKARLHTEAFF.

CDR3 sequence (DNA): TGCAGTGCTCATTCGCCCCGTCGGGACACCATATATTTT. Amino acids: CSAHSPRRDTIYF. The chain couples TRBV20-1 to TRBJ1-3; D gene unclear. V was shortened by 5 bases and J by 8 bases, with 16 bases between the two germline ends. CDR1 is DFQATT and CDR2 is SNEGSKA in the germline V gene (reference sequence). CDR3 length equals 13 residues.

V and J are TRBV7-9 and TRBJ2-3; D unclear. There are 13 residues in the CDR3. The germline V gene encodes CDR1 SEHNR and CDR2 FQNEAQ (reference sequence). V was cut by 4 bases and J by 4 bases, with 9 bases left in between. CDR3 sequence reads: CASSSGVSDTQYF. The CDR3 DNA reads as TGTGCCAGCAGCTCAGGAGTTTCAGATACGCAGTATTTT.

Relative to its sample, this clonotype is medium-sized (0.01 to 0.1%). Here the CDR3 reads CASRGGPNTGELFF. For the CDR3, the DNA is TGTGCCAGTAGGGGAGGCCCAAACACCGGGGAGCTGTTTTTT. This chain joins TRBV19 and TRBJ2-2; maybe TRBD2 (6 bases). CDR1 is LNHDA, CDR2 SQIVND, per germline (reference sequence). The CDR3 has 14 amino acids. V was pared by 6 bases and J by 2 bases, with 10 bases between.

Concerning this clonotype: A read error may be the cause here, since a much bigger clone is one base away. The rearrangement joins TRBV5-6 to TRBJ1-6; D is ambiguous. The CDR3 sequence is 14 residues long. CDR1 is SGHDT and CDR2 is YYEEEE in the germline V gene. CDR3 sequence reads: CASSFGQFNSHLHF. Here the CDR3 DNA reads TGTGCCAGCAGCTTTGGGCAGTTCAATTCACACCTCCACTTT.

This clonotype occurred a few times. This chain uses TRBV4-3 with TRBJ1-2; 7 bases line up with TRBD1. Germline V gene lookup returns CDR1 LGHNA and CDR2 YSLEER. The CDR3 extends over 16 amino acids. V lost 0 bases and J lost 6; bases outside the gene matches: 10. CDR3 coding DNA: TGCGCCAGCAGCCAAGAGGTGTCAGGGGGAGCGGATGGCTACACCTTC. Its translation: CASSQEVSGGADGYTF.

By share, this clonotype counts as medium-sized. The chain's CDR3 is CASSNTGGNQPQHF. For the CDR3, the DNA is TGTGCCAGCAGTAACACAGGGGGGAATCAGCCCCAGCATTTT. This chain connects TRBV12-3 or TRBV12-4 to TRBJ1-5; 8 bases map to TRBD1. The CDR3 runs to 14 residues. V shed 5 bases, J shed 4 bases, and the junction held 4 bases outside the gene matches.

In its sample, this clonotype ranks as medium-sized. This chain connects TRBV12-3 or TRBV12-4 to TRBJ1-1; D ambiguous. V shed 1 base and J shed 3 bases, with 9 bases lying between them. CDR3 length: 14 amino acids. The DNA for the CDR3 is TGTGCCAGCAGTTTAGGGGTGGAATACACTGAAGCTTTCTTT. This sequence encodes CASSLGVEYTEAFF.

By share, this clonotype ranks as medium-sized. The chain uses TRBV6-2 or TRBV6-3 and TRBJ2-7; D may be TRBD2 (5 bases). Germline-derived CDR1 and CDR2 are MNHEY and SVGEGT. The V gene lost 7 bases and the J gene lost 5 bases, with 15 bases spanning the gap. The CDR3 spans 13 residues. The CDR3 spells CASTPPGSDEQYF. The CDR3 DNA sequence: TGTGCCAGCACCCCCCCGGGGAGCGACGAGCAGTACTTC.